The 17 T cell receptor beta chains given below trace back to one sample, sequenced in a study of T cell repertoires in cytomegalovirus infection. No antigens are known for them. A single record per CDR3 protein comes from TCRdb applying MiXCR to the reads. The data hold over 95,000 distinct CDR3 sequences, with 30% observed a single time. The sample was CD8+ T cells from cultured PBMCs, taken from culture after CMV antigen stimulation. The receptors originated from a human donor in good health (CMV status not recorded). Some clones in this sample may be carry-over from other donors' samples.

The chain couples TRBV18 to TRBJ2-2, with 8 bases fitting TRBD1. There are 16 residues in the CDR3. V shed 4 bases, J shed 4 bases, and the junction held 8 bases outside the gene matches. Germline-derived CDR1 and CDR2 are KGHSH and LQKENI. For the CDR3, the DNA is TGTGCCAGCTCACTACAGGGGGGCCTCAGCACCGGGGAGCTGTTTTTT. It is translated as CASSLQGGLSTGELFF.

The chain uses TRBV6-1 and TRBJ2-7; 9 positions agree with TRBD1. Trimming cost V 3 bases and J 5 bases; bases outside gene matches: 5. The germline V gene has CDR1 MNHNS and CDR2 SASEGT. The CDR3 has 14 amino acids. The CDR3 sequence: CASSEGQGGDEQYF. CDR3 DNA sequence: TGTGCCAGCAGTGAGGGACAGGGAGGAGACGAGCAGTACTTC.

Only a few counts were recorded for this clonotype. This chain joins TRBV2 and TRBJ2-3; 12 nucleotides align to TRBD1. In germline, CDR1 is SNHLY, CDR2 FYNNEI. The V segment lost 6 bases and the J segment 3 bases; nucleotides outside the gene matches: 7. This CDR3 comprises 16 residues. CDR3: CASSPGTGGMTDTQYF. CDR3 nucleotide sequence: TGTGCCAGCAGCCCCGGGACAGGGGGCATGACAGATACGCAGTATTTT.

The V call is TRBV27, the J call TRBJ2-1; 11 bases align to TRBD2. This CDR3 spans 15 amino acids. J lost 9 bases, V lost 5 bases, and 9 bases had no gene match. Germline V gene data show CDR1 as MNHEY and CDR2 as SMNVEV (reference sequence). CDR3 DNA sequence: TGTGCCAGCAGTATCCTGACTAGCGGGGTGGTTGAGCAGTTCTTC. This translates into CASSILTSGVVEQFF.

This clonotype was detected only a few times. The rearrangement joins TRBV6-1 to TRBJ1-1; D unresolved. The CDR3 length is 13 residues. From germline, CDR1 is MNHNS and CDR2 SASEGT. Between the trimmed V and J ends, which lost 11 bases and 0 bases, there was a span of 13 bases. For the CDR3, the DNA is TGTGCCTCTCCCGGGATCATGAACACTGAAGCTTTCTTT. Its translation is CASPGIMNTEAFF.

V gene TRBV7-3 combines with J gene TRBJ1-3; tentative D call: TRBD1 (6 bases). The CDR3 totals 19 residues. The germline V gene has CDR1 SGHTA and CDR2 FQGTGA. V was pared by 1 base and J by 1 base, with 20 bases between. As DNA, the CDR3 is TGTGCCAGCAGCTTAAGGGGGGCTGGGGGCGATAGATCTGGAAACACCATATATTTT. It yields the protein CASSLRGAGGDRSGNTIYF. The full variable domain, completed using reference TRBV7-3 and TRBJ1-3, is GAGVSQTPSNKVTEKGKYVELRCDPISGHTALYWYRQSLGQGPEFLIYFQGTGAADDSGLPNDRFFAVRPEGSVSTLKIQRTERGDSAVYLCASSLRGAGGDRSGNTIYFGEGSWLTVV.

This chain uses TRBV4-3 with TRBJ2-3, with 8 bases that match TRBD2. The CDR3 is 17 amino acids. CDR1 LGHNA and CDR2 YSLEER come from the germline V gene. Trimming cost V 1 base and J 3 bases; bases outside gene matches: 9. The CDR3 loop reads CASSQAIPGGGTDTQYF. Here the CDR3 DNA reads TGCGCCAGCAGCCAAGCAATCCCGGGGGGGGGGACAGATACGCAGTATTTT.

This clonotype has a handful of counts. The chain is built from TRBV7-2 and TRBJ2-7, with 11 bases lining up with TRBD2. Germline values: CDR1 SGHTA, CDR2 FQGNSA. CDR3 length equals 16 residues. V was pared by 4 bases and J by 3 bases, with 8 bases of the junction left unmatched. CDR3 sequence (DNA): TGTGCCAGCAGCTCGGAAATAGCGGGGGGGCACTACGAGCAGTACTTC. Amino acids: CASSSEIAGGHYEQYF. The complete variable domain, with remaining parts taken from reference TRBV7-2 and TRBJ2-7, reads GAGVSQSPSNKVTEKGKDVELRCDPISGHTALYWYRQSLGQGLEFLIYFQGNSAPDKSGLPSDRFSAERTGGSVSTLTIQRTQQEDSAVYLCASSSEIAGGHYEQYFGPGTRLTVT.

This clonotype has ten or more counts. The chain uses TRBV6-5 and TRBJ1-5, with TRBD1 matching 11 bases. CDR3 length: 15 amino acids. The germline V gene has CDR1 MNHEY and CDR2 SVGAGI. Germline trimming cut 5 bases from V and 4 bases from J; bases unmatched to any gene: 4. CDR3 sequence reads: CASSPGTGGNQPQHF. CDR3 nucleotides: TGTGCCAGCAGTCCAGGGACAGGGGGGAATCAGCCCCAGCATTTT.

This clonotype was observed a few times. V gene TRBV7-8 combines with J gene TRBJ2-7; 8 nucleotides line up with TRBD1. V trimming: 4 bases; J trimming: 4 bases; junction bases outside the gene matches: 6. Germline assignment: CDR1 SGHVS and CDR2 FQNEAQ. The CDR3 is 14 amino acids. In DNA form, the CDR3 reads TGTGCCAGCAGCTCGTGGGACAGGCGATACGAGCAGTACTTC. Translation: CASSSWDRRYEQYF.

As concerns this clonotype: Just one base apart from a much larger clone, this may be a read error. The V and J genes are TRBV7-2 and TRBJ1-6; TRBD1 agrees at 11 bases. The CDR3 spans 19 residues. Germline V gene data show CDR1 as SGHTA and CDR2 as FQGNSA. The CDR3 DNA follows: TGTGCCAGCAGCCCGAACCCGGACAGGGGGCTTCTCTATAATTCACCCCTCAACTTT. Translation: CASSPNPDRGLLYNSPLNF.

Regarding this clonotype: At one of its ends the junction is not consistent with the germline gene, which may arise from a read error. The rearrangement uses TRBV5-5 and TRBJ2-1; 7 nucleotides agree with TRBD2. CDR3 size: 9 residues. Per germline, CDR1 SGHKS and CDR2 YYEKEE (reference sequence). The DNA of the CDR3 is TGTGCCAGCAGCAGCGGGGAATGGTTC. Its translation: CASSSGEWF.

This clonotype was seen a handful of times. CDR3 DNA sequence: TGTGCTAGTGGTTTGTCTGCCGTCTCCTATAATTCACCCCTCCACTTT. Encoded protein: CASGLSAVSYNSPLHF. The chain combines TRBV12-5 with TRBJ1-6, with D uncertain. Per germline, CDR1 LGHNT and CDR2 FRNRAP. Trimming stripped 2 bases from V and 0 bases from J, with 8 bases between. There are 16 residues in the CDR3.

V and J are TRBV6-5 and TRBJ2-1; D is possibly TRBD1 (6 bases). The CDR3 spans 18 residues. Trimming cost V 2 bases and J 7 bases, with 24 bases left between them. Looked up from germline, CDR1 is MNHEY and CDR2 is SVGAGI. The CDR3 is CASSYGPRPARGNNEQFF. The CDR3 DNA reads as TGTGCCAGCAGTTACGGGCCCCGCCCGGCCAGGGGTAATAATGAGCAGTTCTTC.

This chain uses TRBV24-1 with TRBJ2-1; no firm D call. The CDR3 consists of 14 residues. Germline values: CDR1 KGHDR, CDR2 SFDVKD. V was trimmed by 9 bases and J by 0 bases, leaving 11 bases between them. In DNA form, the CDR3 reads TGTGCCACCTCTACTGCAAGCTCCTACAATGAGCAGTTCTTC. This encodes CATSTASSYNEQFF.

This chain joins TRBV20-1 and TRBJ2-7; TRBD2 aligns across 8 bases. Losses at the gene ends were 2 bases for V and 1 base for J; bases not matched to a gene: 4. The CDR3 loop spans 14 amino acids. From germline, CDR1 is DFQATT and CDR2 SNEGSKA (reference sequence). CDR3 nucleotide sequence: TGCAGTGCTAGAACTAGCGGTGAATCCTACGAGCAGTACTTC. It codes for CSARTSGESYEQYF.

The genes are TRBV7-8 and TRBJ2-7, with D tentatively TRBD1 (7 bases). From germline, CDR1 is SGHVS and CDR2 FQNEAQ. The V and J ends lost 1 base and 3 bases respectively, with 16 bases between them. The CDR3 runs to 16 residues. CDR3 loop: CASSLGGGTASYEQYF. The CDR3 DNA is TGTGCCAGCAGCTTAGGGGGCGGGACAGCGAGCTACGAGCAGTACTTC.